The 9 T cell receptor beta chains reported below all come from one sample, sequenced in a study of metastatic and nonmetastatic thyroid tumors. Through MiXCR, TCRdb re-clonotyped the PCR reads. The sample lists over 50,000 clones, just under 30% occurring once. Thyroid surgery was preceded by no treatment in any patient. The material sequenced was blood. These TCRs come from a female donor with papillary thyroid cancer or a benign thyroid nodule (not recorded which). Some clones in this sample may be carry-over from other donors' samples.

This rearrangement joins TRBV5-1 to TRBJ2-7; 7 bases align to TRBD2. The CDR3 sequence is 13 residues long. V was pared by 4 bases and J by 1 base, with 2 bases of the junction left unmatched. Looked up from germline, CDR1 is SGHRS and CDR2 is YFSETQ. The CDR3 region has the DNA TGCGCCAGCAGCCCCGGGGGGTCCTACGAGCAGTACTTC. This codes for CASSPGGSYEQYF.

The rearrangement uses TRBV7-2 and TRBJ2-2, with D perhaps TRBD1 (5 bases). Per germline, CDR1 SGHTA and CDR2 FQGNSA. V lost 5 bases and J 4 bases, leaving 29 bases between the germline ends. CDR3 length: 20 amino acids. This CDR3 is CASSTQGGFRAPLGTGELFF. CDR3 in DNA: TGTGCCAGCAGCACCCAGGGTGGGTTCAGGGCCCCATTAGGCACCGGGGAGCTGTTTTTT.

This clone has only a few counts. The rearrangement joins TRBV4-1 to TRBJ2-2; D is ambiguous. Germline CDR1 and CDR2: MGHRA and YSYEKL. V lost 1 base to trimming and J lost 4 bases, with 10 bases between them. This CDR3 spans 15 amino acids. The CDR3 here is CASSQGTWTTGELFF. The CDR3 region has the DNA TGCGCCAGCAGCCAAGGGACGTGGACCACCGGGGAGCTGTTTTTT.

This clone was found a few times. The gene calls are TRBV28 and TRBJ2-7; TRBD2 matches at 12 bases. The CDR3 sequence is 15 residues long. J gave up 3 bases and V 6 bases, and 6 bases lay outside the gene matches. Germline CDR1 reads MDHEN; CDR2 reads SYDVKM. CDR3 bases: TGTGCCAGCAGCCCACTAGCGGGAGGTAGCTACGAGCAGTACTTC. It specifies CASSPLAGGSYEQYF.

The chain carries TRBV12-5 and TRBJ2-1; TRBD2 matches at 16 bases. J gave up 2 bases and V 3 bases, and 10 bases lay outside the gene matches. The CDR3 is made up of 20 amino acids. CDR1 is LGHNT and CDR2 is FRNRAP in the germline V gene. The CDR3 is CASGLPPGLAGGPAYNEQFF. In nucleotides, the CDR3 is TGTGCTAGTGGTTTACCCCCGGGACTAGCGGGAGGGCCAGCCTACAATGAGCAGTTCTTC. The whole variable domain, filled in from reference TRBV12-5 and TRBJ2-1, reads DARVTQTPRHKVTEMGQEVTMRCQPILGHNTVFWYRQTMMQGLELLAYFRNRAPLDDSGMPKDRFSAEMPDATLATLKIQPSEPRDSAVYFCASGLPPGLAGGPAYNEQFFGPGTRLTVL.

This clone was counted a few times. The gene calls are TRBV6-2 or TRBV6-3 and TRBJ2-1; 7 bases agree with TRBD2. This CDR3 comprises 15 residues. Germline values: CDR1 MNHEY, CDR2 SVGEGT. V lost 6 bases to trimming and J lost 4 bases; unmatched junction nucleotides: 9. In DNA, the CDR3 is TGTGCCAGCAGCCCAGCGGGCGGGGGTTACAATGAGCAGTTCTTC. It yields the protein CASSPAGGGYNEQFF.

This clone was seen ten or more times. The rearrangement uses TRBV4-1 and TRBJ2-2; 10 nucleotides match TRBD2. The trim removed 4 bases at V and 5 bases at J, leaving 4 bases unmatched. CDR3 length: 15 amino acids. CDR1 and CDR2 (germline): MGHRA, YSYEKL. The CDR3 is CASSPGLARTGELFF. The CDR3 DNA sequence: TGCGCCAGCAGCCCGGGACTAGCGAGGACCGGGGAGCTGTTTTTT.

A few counts support this clone. J is TRBJ1-2 and V is TRBV19; D might be TRBD1 (6 bases). The CDR3 runs to 13 residues. Per the germline V gene, CDR1 is LNHDA and CDR2 is SQIVND (reference sequence). The DNA for the CDR3 is TGTGCTACGGGACACCGAACTAACTATGGCTACACCTTC. This gives the protein CATGHRTNYGYTF.

This clone was picked up a small number of times. The chain links TRBV30 to TRBJ1-2; D is unclear. Germline V gene lookup returns CDR1 GTSNPN and CDR2 SVGIG (reference sequence). There are 13 residues in the CDR3. The V end was cut by 2 bases, the J end by 3 bases, with 10 bases between. As DNA, the CDR3 is TGTGCCTGGAGTCCAGTAGGCGACTATGGCTACACCTTC. Its translation: CAWSPVGDYGYTF.